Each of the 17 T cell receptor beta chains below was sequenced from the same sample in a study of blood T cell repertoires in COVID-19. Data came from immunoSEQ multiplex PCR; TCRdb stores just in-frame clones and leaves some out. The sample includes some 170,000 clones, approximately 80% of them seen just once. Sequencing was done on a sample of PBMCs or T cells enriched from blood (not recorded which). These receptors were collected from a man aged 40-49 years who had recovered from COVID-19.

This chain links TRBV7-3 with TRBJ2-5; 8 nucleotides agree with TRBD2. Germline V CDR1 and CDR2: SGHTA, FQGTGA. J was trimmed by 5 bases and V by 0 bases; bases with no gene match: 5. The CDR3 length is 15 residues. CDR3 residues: CASSLTGGALETQYF. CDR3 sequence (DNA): TGTGCCAGCAGCTTAACCGGGGGGGCCTTGGAGACCCAGTACTTC.

The CDR3 sequence: CASSAVNEKLFF. The CDR3 coding sequence is TGTGCCAGCTCGGCGGTAAATGAAAAACTGTTTTTT. This chain joins TRBV5-5 and TRBJ1-4; D gene unclear. The germline gives CDR1 SGHKS, CDR2 YYEKEE (reference sequence). The V end lost 7 bases, the J end lost 5 bases, and 9 bases lay between the germline ends. The CDR3 contains 12 residues.

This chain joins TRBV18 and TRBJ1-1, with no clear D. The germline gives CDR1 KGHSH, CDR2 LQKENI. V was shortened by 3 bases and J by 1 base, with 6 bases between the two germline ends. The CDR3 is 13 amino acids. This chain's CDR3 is CASSPGENTEAFF. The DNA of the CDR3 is TGTGCCAGCTCACCGGGAGAGAACACTGAAGCTTTCTTT.

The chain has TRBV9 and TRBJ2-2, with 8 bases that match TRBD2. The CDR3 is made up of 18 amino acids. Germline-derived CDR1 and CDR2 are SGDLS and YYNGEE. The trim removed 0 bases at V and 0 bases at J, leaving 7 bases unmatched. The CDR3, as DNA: TGTGCCAGCAGCGTAGACGGTCGCGGGGGGCCGAACACCGGGGAGCTGTTTTTT. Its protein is CASSVDGRGGPNTGELFF. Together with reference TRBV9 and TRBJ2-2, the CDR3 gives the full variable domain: DSGVTQTPKHLITATGQRVTLRCSPRSGDLSVYWYQQSLDQGLQFLIQYYNGEERAKGNILERFSAQQFPDLHSELNLSSLELGDSALYFCASSVDGRGGPNTGELFFGEGSRLTVL.

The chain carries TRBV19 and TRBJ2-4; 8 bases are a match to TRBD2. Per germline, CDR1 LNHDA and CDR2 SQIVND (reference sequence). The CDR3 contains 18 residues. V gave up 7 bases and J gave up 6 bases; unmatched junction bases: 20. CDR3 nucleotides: TGTGCCAGTACCGCTGGGACTAGTGGACCGGCCAGGTTAAACATTCAGTACTTC. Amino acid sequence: CASTAGTSGPARLNIQYF.

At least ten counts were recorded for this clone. The CDR3 sequence: CAITVQTGPSGNTIYF. The CDR3 DNA reads as TGTGCCATCACCGTTCAGACAGGGCCCTCTGGAAACACCATATATTTT. The chain combines TRBV10-3 with TRBJ1-3; 7 nucleotides align to TRBD1. J lost 0 bases, V lost 7 bases, and 9 bases had no gene match. There are 16 residues in the CDR3. In germline, CDR1 is ENHRY, CDR2 SYGVKD.

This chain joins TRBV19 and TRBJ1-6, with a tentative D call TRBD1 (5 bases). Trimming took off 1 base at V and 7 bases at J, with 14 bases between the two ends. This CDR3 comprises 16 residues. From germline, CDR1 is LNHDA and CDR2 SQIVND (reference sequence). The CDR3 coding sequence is TGTGCCAGTAGTATAGGTAGGGGTCTGAAAAATTCACCCCTCCACTTT. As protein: CASSIGRGLKNSPLHF.

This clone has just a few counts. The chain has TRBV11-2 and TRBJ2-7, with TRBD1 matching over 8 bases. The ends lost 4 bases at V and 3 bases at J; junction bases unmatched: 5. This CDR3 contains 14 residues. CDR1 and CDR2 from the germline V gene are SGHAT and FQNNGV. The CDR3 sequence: CASSSGGRLYEQYV. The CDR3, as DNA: TGTGCCAGCAGCTCAGGGGGCAGACTCTACGAGCAGTACGTC.

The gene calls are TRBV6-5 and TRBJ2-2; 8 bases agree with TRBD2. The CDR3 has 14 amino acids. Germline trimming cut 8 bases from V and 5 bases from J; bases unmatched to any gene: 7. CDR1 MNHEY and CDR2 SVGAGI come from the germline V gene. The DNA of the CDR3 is TGTGCCAGCGGTCCCGGGGGGGGGACCGGGGAGCTGTTTTTT. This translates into CASGPGGGTGELFF.

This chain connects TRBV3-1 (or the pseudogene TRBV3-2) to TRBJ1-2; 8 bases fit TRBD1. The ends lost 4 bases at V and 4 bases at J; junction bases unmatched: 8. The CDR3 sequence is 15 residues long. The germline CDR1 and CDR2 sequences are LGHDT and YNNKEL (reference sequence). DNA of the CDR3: TGTGCCAGCAGCCCGACAGGGGAGGCGAGCTATGGCTACACCTTC. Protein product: CASSPTGEASYGYTF.

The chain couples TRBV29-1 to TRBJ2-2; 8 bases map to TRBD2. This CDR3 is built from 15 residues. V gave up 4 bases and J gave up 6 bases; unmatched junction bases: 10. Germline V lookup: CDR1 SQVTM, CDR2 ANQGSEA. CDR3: CSVAPGLGGSGELFF. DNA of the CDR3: TGCAGCGTTGCCCCGGGACTAGGAGGGTCCGGGGAGCTGTTTTTT.

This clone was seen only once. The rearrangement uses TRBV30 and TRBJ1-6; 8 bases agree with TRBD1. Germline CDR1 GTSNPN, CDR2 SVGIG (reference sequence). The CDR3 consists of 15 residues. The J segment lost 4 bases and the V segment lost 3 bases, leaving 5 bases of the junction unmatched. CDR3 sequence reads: CAWSGRDRYNSPLHF. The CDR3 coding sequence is TGTGCCTGGAGCGGCCGGGACAGGTATAATTCACCCCTCCACTTT.

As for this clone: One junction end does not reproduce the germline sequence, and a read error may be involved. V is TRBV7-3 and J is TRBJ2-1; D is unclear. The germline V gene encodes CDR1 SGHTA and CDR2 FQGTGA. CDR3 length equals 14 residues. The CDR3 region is CASSLEPLSTSRLF. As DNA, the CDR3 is TGTGCCAGCAGCTTAGAACCCTTAAGCACCAGCAGGCTCTTC.

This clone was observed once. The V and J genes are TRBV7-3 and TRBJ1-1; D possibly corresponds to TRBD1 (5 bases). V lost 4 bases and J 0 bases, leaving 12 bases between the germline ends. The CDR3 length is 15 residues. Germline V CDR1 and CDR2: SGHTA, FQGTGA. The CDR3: CASSSGTFLNTEAFF. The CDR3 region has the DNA TGTGCCAGCAGCTCCGGGACTTTCCTGAACACTGAAGCTTTCTTT. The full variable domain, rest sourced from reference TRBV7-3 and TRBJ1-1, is GAGVSQTPSNKVTEKGKYVELRCDPISGHTALYWYRQSLGQGPEFLIYFQGTGAADDSGLPNDRFFAVRPEGSVSTLKIQRTERGDSAVYLCASSSGTFLNTEAFFGQGTRLTVV.

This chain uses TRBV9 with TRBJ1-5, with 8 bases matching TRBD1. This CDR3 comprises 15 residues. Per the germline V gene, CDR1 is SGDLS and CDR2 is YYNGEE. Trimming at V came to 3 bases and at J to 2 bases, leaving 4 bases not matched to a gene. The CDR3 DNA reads TGTGCCAGCAGCGACGGACAGGGTGGCAATCAGCCCCAGCATTTT. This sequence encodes CASSDGQGGNQPQHF.

The CDR3 DNA sequence: TGTGCCAGCAGTTTCGACTTCACCACAGATACGCAGTATTTT. This translates into CASSFDFTTDTQYF. The chain couples TRBV27 to TRBJ2-3; D not certain. Germline values: CDR1 MNHEY, CDR2 SMNVEV (reference sequence). V was shortened by 3 bases and J by 2 bases, with 9 bases between the two germline ends. The CDR3 has 14 amino acids.

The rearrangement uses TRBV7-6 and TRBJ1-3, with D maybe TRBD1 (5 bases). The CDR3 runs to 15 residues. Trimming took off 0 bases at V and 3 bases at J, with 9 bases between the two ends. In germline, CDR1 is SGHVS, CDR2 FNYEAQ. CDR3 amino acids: CASSLAVQGGNTIYF. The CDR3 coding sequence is TGTGCCAGCAGCTTAGCGGTGCAGGGTGGAAACACCATATATTTT.